This T cell receptor (beta chain) was recovered during a study of T cells expressing NK-cell markers. About the research overall: Sorted T-cell subsets CD3+CD56+NKG2C+, CD3+CD56+NKG2C- and CD3+CD56-NKG2C+ were TCR beta-sequenced. Out of eight donors sequenced, seven tested HCMV-seropositive and the remaining one seronegative.

In the case of this clonotype: Its antigen remains unidentified.

Points from the study as a whole: These clonotypes additionally ranked first within the CD3+CD56-NKG2C+ fraction of several donors.

Germline V gene lookup returns CDR1 SGHAT and CDR2 FQNNGV. CDR3 length: 15 amino acids. Making the TCR beta cDNA relied on 5'RACE template switching with UMIs. Following a re-call of the 5' RACE reads, TCRdb has one entry per CDR3 protein and lacks DNA. Its table records 400,000 or so distinct CDR3 sequences. Sequenced material: blood T cells: a sorted CD56 or NKG2C T cell subset, CD4+ or CD8+ T cells, or bulk PBMC T cells (not recorded which). The sequence derives from a woman in her forties or fifties in good health. This chain joins TRBV11-2 and TRBJ2-5; TCRdb indicates TRBD2, and absent DNA this call remains unverified. The CDR3 spells CASSWGLAGGVVPHF. The complete variable domain, with remaining parts taken from reference TRBV11-2 and TRBJ2-5, reads EAGVAQSPRYKIIEKRQSVAFWCNPISGHATLYWYQQILGQGPKLLIQFQNNGVVDDSQLPKDRFSAERLKGVDSTLKIQPAKLEDSAVYLCASSWGLAGGVVPHFGPGTRLLVL.